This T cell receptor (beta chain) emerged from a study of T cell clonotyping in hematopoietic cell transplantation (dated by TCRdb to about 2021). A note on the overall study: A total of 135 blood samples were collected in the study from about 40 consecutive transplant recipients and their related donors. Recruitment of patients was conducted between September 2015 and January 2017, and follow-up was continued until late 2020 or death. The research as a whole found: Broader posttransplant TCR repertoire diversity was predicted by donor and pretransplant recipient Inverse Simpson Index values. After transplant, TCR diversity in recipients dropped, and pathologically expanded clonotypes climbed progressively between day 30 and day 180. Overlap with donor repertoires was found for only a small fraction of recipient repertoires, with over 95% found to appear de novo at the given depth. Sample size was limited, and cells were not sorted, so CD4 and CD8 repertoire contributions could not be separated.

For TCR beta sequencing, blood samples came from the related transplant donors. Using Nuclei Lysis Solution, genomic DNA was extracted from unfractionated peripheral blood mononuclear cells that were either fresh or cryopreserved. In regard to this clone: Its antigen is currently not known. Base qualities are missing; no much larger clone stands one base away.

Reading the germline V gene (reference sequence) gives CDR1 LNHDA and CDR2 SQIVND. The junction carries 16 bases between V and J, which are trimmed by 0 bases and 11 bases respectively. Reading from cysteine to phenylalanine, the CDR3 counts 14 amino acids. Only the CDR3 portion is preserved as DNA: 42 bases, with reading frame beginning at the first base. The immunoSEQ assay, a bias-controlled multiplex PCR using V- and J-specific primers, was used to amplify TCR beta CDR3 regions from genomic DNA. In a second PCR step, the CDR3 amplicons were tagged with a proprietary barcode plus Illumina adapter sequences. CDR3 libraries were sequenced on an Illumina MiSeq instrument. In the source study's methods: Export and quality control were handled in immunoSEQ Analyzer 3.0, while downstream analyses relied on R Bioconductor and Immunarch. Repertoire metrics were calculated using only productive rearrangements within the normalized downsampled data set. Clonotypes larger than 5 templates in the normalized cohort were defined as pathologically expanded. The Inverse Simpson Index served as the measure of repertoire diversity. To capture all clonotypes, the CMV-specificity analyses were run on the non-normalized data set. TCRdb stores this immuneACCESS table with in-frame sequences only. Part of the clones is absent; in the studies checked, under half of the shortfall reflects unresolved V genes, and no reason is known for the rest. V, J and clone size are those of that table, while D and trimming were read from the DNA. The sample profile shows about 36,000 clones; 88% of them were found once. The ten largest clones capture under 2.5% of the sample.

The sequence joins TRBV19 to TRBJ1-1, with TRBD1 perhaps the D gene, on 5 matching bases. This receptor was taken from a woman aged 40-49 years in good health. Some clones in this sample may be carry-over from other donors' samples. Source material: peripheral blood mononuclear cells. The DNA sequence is TGTGCCAGTAGTATAGAAGGGGAGGCTGCCGAGGCTTTCTTT. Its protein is CASSIEGEAAEAFF. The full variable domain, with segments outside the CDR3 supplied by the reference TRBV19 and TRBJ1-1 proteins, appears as DGGITQSPKYLFRKEGQNVTLSCEQNLNHDAMYWYRQDPGQGLRLIYYSQIVNDFQKGDIAEGYSVSREKKESFPLTVTSAQKNPTAFYLCASSIEGEAAEAFFGQGTRLTVV.